One T cell receptor (beta chain) is described in this entry. The CDR3 spans 14 residues. The germline V gene encodes CDR1 KGHSH and CDR2 LQKENI. The V end was cut by 1 base, the J end by 2 bases, with 6 bases between. This record comes from a study of blood T cell repertoires in COVID-19. Study overall: Sites in the United States, Italy and Spain provided acute and convalescent COVID-19 samples.

Original handling: Estimates of nucleated cell counts were drawn from the amplification of reference gene primers. Sequencing used immunoSEQ multiplex PCR; TCRdb keeps in-frame clones, though not all of them. That table supplies the V and J calls and clone size; D and trimming were determined from the DNA. The repertoire holds around 200,000 clones, with 86% as singletons. Enrollees, roughly 18 to 89 years old, lived in approximately 25 US areas. This rearrangement joins TRBV18 to TRBJ1-5; a possible D gene is TRBD1 (5 bases). Sequences were obtained from PBMCs or T cells enriched from blood (not recorded which). The TCR originated in a woman in her thirties or forties with acute COVID-19. The CDR3 sequence is CASSPLRGNQPQHF. CDR3 DNA sequence: TGTGCCAGCTCACCACTCAGGGGCAATCAGCCCCAGCATTTT.